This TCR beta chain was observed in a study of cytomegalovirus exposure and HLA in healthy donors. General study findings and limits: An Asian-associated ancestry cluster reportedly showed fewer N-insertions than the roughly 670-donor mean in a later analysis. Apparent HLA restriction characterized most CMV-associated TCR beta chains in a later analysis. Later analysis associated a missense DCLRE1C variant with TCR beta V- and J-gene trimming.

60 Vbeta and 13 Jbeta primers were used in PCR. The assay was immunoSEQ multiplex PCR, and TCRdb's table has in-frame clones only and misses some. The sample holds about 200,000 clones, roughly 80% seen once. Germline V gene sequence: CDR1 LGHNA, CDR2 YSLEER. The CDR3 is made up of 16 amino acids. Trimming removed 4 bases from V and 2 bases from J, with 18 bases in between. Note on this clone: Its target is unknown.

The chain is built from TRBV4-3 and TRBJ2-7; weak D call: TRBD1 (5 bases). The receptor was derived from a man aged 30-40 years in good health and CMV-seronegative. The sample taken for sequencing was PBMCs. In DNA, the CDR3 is TGCGCCAGCAGCCCTGCTGCGACAGAGATTACCTACGAGCAGTACTTC. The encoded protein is CASSPAATEITYEQYF.